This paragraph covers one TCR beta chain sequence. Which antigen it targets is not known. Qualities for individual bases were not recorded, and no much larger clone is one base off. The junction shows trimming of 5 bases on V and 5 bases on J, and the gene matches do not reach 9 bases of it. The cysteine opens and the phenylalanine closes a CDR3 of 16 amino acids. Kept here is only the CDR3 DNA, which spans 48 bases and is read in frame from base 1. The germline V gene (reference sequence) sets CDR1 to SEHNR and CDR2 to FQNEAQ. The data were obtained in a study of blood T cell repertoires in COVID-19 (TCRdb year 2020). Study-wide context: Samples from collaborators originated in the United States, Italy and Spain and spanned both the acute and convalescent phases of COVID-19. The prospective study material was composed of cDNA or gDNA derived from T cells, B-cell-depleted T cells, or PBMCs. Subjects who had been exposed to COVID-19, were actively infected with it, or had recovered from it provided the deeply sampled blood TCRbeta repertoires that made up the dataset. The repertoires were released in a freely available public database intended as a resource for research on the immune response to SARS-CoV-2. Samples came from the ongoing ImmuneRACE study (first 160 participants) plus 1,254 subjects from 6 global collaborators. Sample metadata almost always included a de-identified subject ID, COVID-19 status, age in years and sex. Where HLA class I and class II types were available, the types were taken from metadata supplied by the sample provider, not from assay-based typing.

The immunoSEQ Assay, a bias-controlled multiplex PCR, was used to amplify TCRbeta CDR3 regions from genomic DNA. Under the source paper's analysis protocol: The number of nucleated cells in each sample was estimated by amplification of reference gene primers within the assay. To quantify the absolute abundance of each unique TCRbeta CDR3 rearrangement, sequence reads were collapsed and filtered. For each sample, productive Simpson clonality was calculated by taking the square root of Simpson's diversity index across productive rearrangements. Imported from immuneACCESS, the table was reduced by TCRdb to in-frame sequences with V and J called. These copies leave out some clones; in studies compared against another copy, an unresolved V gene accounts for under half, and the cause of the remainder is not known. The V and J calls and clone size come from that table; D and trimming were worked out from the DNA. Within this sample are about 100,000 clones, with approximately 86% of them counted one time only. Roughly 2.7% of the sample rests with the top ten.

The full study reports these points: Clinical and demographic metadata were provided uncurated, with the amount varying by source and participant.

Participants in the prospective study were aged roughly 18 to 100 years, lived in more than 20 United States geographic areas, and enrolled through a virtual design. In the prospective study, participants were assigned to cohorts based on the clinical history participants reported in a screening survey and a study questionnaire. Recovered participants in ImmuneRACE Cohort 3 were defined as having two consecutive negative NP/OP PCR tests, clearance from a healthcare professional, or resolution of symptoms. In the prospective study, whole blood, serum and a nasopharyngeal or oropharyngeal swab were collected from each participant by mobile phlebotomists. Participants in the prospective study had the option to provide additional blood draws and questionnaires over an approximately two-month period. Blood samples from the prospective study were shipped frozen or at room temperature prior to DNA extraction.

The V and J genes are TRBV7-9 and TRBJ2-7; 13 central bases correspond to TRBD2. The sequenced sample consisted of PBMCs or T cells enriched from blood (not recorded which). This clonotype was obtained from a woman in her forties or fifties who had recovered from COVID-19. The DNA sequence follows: TGTGCCAGCAGCGCCCTCACGGGACTAGCGGGACACGAGCAGTACTTC. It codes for CASSALTGLAGHEQYF.